This record looks at one T cell receptor (beta chain) sequence and its context. Its antigen is as yet unknown. Trimming at V came to 3 bases and at J to 2 bases, leaving 4 bases not matched to a gene. This CDR3 region has 17 residues. Per germline, CDR1 SGHTA and CDR2 FQGTGA. Amplification used 60 Vbeta primers and 13 Jbeta primers. Profiled with immunoSEQ multiplex PCR; TCRdb holds only in-frame clones, not every one. The top ten clones hold 2.6% of a sample with roughly 200,000 clones, 55% to 75% of them seen once. This entry is derived from a study of cytomegalovirus exposure and HLA in healthy donors. Whole-study results and caveats: The productive fraction for most TCR beta V segments was about 90% or about 30% in an earlier analysis.

Sequenced sample: PBMCs. This TCR was sampled from a man aged 40-49 years in good health and CMV-seropositive. The rearrangement links TRBV7-3 to TRBJ2-2; 12 bases align to TRBD2. The CDR3 sequence is CASSFPSGGANTGELFF. CDR3 in DNA: TGTGCCAGCAGCTTTCCTAGCGGGGGGGCCAACACCGGGGAGCTGTTTTTT.